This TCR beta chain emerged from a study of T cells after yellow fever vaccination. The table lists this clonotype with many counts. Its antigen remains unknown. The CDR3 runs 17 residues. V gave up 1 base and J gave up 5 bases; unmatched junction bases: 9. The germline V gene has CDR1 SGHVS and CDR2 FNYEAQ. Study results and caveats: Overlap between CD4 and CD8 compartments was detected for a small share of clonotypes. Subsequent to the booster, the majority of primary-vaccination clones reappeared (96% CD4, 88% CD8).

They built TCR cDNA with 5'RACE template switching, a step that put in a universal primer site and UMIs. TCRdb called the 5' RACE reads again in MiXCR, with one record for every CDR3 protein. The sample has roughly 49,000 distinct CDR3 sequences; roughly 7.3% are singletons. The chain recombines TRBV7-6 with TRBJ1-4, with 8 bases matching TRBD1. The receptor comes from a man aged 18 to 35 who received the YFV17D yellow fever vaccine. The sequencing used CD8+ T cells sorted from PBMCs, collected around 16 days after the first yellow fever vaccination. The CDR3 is CASSLVRDRRGNEKLFF. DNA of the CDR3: TGTGCCAGCAGCTTAGTCCGGGACAGGAGAGGCAATGAAAAACTGTTTTTT.